A single sample gave rise to the 22 T cell receptor beta chains below, sequenced in a study of chemoradiotherapy in HPV16-positive cancers. Profiling relied on immunoSEQ multiplex PCR, and the TCRdb table lists in-frame clones only, not all of them. Among some 31,000 clones listed, approximately 90% were seen once. This specimen consisted of blood, obtained from a patient who underwent chemoradiotherapy. The receptors here all came from a human donor with HPV-associated anogenital cancer.

This clone was seen only once. The J gene is TRBJ2-2, the V gene TRBV11-2, with 14 nucleotides matching TRBD2. Germline values: CDR1 SGHAT, CDR2 FQNNGV. This CDR3 has 18 amino acids. V lost 5 bases and J lost 2; bases outside the gene matches: 7. CDR3 sequence reads: CASSATSGRASNTGELFF. CDR3 in DNA: TGTGCCAGCAGCGCGACTAGCGGGAGGGCCAGCAACACCGGGGAGCTGTTTTTT.

The V gene is TRBV5-8, the J gene TRBJ1-5; D is possibly TRBD1 (5 bases). The V end lost 4 bases, the J end lost 3 bases, and 11 bases lay between the germline ends. The CDR3 contains 14 residues. Germline-derived CDR1 and CDR2 are SGHTS and YDEGEE. For the CDR3, the DNA is TGTGCCAGCAGCCCGCAGGGAAACAATCAGCCCCAGCATTTT. It codes for CASSPQGNNQPQHF.

This sequence joins TRBV5-1 and TRBJ2-1; 13 bases agree with TRBD2. CDR1 is SGHRS and CDR2 is YFSETQ in the germline V gene. Trimming took 2 bases from V and 1 from J; bases not matched to a gene: 0. This CDR3 has 16 amino acids. The CDR3 region is CASSLLAGGSYNEQFF. CDR3 sequence (DNA): TGCGCCAGCAGCTTACTAGCGGGAGGGTCCTACAATGAGCAGTTCTTC.

This clone was detected only a few times. The V gene is TRBV7-6, the J gene TRBJ2-5, with TRBD2 as a possible D gene (6 bases). The CDR3 has 15 amino acids. The germline V gene encodes CDR1 SGHVS and CDR2 FNYEAQ. V lost 0 bases and J lost 5, with 13 bases in between. Written as DNA, the CDR3 is TGTGCCAGCAGCTTAGCGGGTGTCGGGGGTGAGACCCAGTACTTC. As protein: CASSLAGVGGETQYF.

The V gene is TRBV9, the J gene TRBJ2-5; 11 nucleotides agree with TRBD2. The CDR3 runs to 17 residues. Per the germline V gene, CDR1 is SGDLS and CDR2 is YYNGEE. Trimming removed 0 bases from V and 2 bases from J; junction bases left unmatched: 6. The chain's CDR3 is CASSVVAGGAAQETQYF. The CDR3 DNA follows: TGTGCCAGCAGCGTAGTAGCGGGGGGGGCGGCGCAAGAGACCCAGTACTTC.

This chain joins TRBV18 and TRBJ2-5, with no clear D. The CDR3 extends over 13 amino acids. From germline, CDR1 is KGHSH and CDR2 LQKENI. Trimming took off 0 bases at V and 5 bases at J, with 7 bases between the two ends. As DNA, the CDR3 is TGTGCCAGCTCACCACCATCCCACGAGACCCAGTACTTC. Translating it yields CASSPPSHETQYF.

This clone is a singleton in its sample. This chain links TRBV7-2 with TRBJ1-6, with D possibly matching TRBD1 (5 bases). CDR1 is SGHTA, CDR2 FQGNSA, per germline. This CDR3 contains 20 residues. The V end lost 0 bases, the J end lost 5 bases, and 23 bases lay between the germline ends. The CDR3 bases are TGTGCCAGCAGCTTAGCGCTGTCAGGGCTCCGACGTACCAATAATTCACCCCTCCACTTT. It specifies CASSLALSGLRRTNNSPLHF.

This chain links TRBV30 with TRBJ2-2; perhaps TRBD1 as D (5 bases). Deletions cut 5 bases from V and 0 bases from J, with 10 bases between. Germline CDR1 GTSNPN, CDR2 SVGIG (reference sequence). The CDR3 loop spans 14 amino acids. CDR3 in DNA: TGTGCCTGGGTTCGACAGCCGAACACCGGGGAGCTGTTTTTT. Amino acids: CAWVRQPNTGELFF.

This clone was seen once. This chain uses TRBV15 with TRBJ2-3, with 8 bases identical to TRBD1. V shed 1 base and J 2 bases; nucleotides not matched to a gene: 2. Germline lookup yields CDR1 LNHNV and CDR2 YYDKDF (reference sequence). The CDR3 spans 15 residues. The DNA of the CDR3 is TGTGCCACCAGCAGAGTGGACAGGGCCACAGATACGCAGTATTTT. As protein: CATSRVDRATDTQYF. Full variable domain (outside the CDR3, taken from reference TRBV15 and TRBJ2-3): DAMVIQNPRYQVTQFGKPVTLSCSQTLNHNVMYWYQQKSSQAPKLLFHYYDKDFNNEADTPDNFQSRRPNTSFCFLDIRSPGLGDTAMYLCATSRVDRATDTQYFGPGTRLTVL.

This chain joins TRBV27 and TRBJ2-3, with D possibly called TRBD1 or TRBD2 (5 bases each). Germline CDR1 is MNHEY and CDR2 is SMNVEV (reference sequence). V was shortened by 5 bases and J by 3 bases, with 15 bases between the two germline ends. The CDR3 is 15 amino acids. CDR3 sequence: CASSPFSGLTDTQYF. CDR3 in DNA: TGTGCCAGCAGTCCTTTTTCGGGGCTTACAGATACGCAGTATTTT.

V gene TRBV4-3 combines with J gene TRBJ1-2; the D is unclear. With 2 bases removed from V and 0 bases from J, the gap between germline ends came to 7 bases. Germline V CDR1 and CDR2: LGHNA, YSLEER. This CDR3 contains 14 residues. Written as DNA, the CDR3 is TGCGCCAGCAGCCAATACAGCTCTAACTATGGCTACACCTTC. It encodes CASSQYSSNYGYTF.

The V and J genes are TRBV4-1 and TRBJ2-7, with 10 bases identical to TRBD2. Germline V gene sequence: CDR1 MGHRA, CDR2 YSYEKL. Losses at the gene ends were 4 bases for V and 5 bases for J; bases not matched to a gene: 17. This CDR3 region has 18 residues. The CDR3 region has the DNA TGCGCCAGCAGCCCCTCGACAGGGAGGCTAGCGGGAGTAGACGAGCAGTACTTC. This sequence encodes CASSPSTGRLAGVDEQYF.

This clone has only one observation. J is TRBJ1-4 and V is TRBV29-1; no definite D call. With 5 bases removed from V and 0 bases from J, the gap between germline ends came to 10 bases. The CDR3 spans 14 residues. Germline CDR1 reads SQVTM; CDR2 reads ANQGSEA. This CDR3 is CSVLQPATNEKLFF. The CDR3 DNA sequence: TGCAGCGTTTTACAGCCTGCAACTAATGAAAAACTGTTTTTT. The full variable domain, rest sourced from reference TRBV29-1 and TRBJ1-4, is SAVISQKPSRDICQRGTSLTIQCQVDSQVTMMFWYRQQPGQSLTLIATANQGSEATYESGFVIDKFPISRPNLTFSTLTVSNMSPEDSSIYLCSVLQPATNEKLFFGSGTQLSVL.

This chain uses TRBV7-8 with TRBJ1-3, with 9 bases aligning to TRBD1. Germline trimming cut 6 bases from V and 0 bases from J; bases unmatched to any gene: 6. The CDR3 is 16 residues long. Germline lookup yields CDR1 SGHVS and CDR2 FQNEAQ. The CDR3 region has the DNA TGTGCCAGCAGTTCCGGGACAGGGATCTCTGGAAACACCATATATTTT. This translates into CASSSGTGISGNTIYF. The variable domain in full, completed from reference TRBV7-8 and TRBJ1-3, reads GAGVSQSPRYKVAKRGQDVALRCDPISGHVSLFWYQQALGQGPEFLTYFQNEAQLDKSGLPSDRFFAERPEGSVSTLKIQRTQQEDSAVYLCASSSGTGISGNTIYFGEGSWLTVV.

The chain couples TRBV19 to TRBJ2-3; D may be TRBD1 (5 bases). Between the trimmed V and J ends, which lost 2 bases and 6 bases, there was a span of 12 bases. CDR3 size: 14 residues. CDR1 is LNHDA and CDR2 is SQIVND in the germline V gene (reference sequence). The CDR3: CASSITGRADTQYF. CDR3 in DNA: TGTGCCAGTAGTATAACAGGCAGGGCGGATACGCAGTATTTT.

CDR3 sequence: CASSLERAGPSQHF. The CDR3 DNA follows: TGTGCCAGCAGCTTAGAAAGGGCGGGTCCGTCCCAGCATTTT. This chain connects TRBV7-2 to TRBJ1-5, with D hard to call. V dropped 1 base and J dropped 11 bases, with 15 bases sitting between them. CDR3 size: 14 residues. CDR1 is SGHTA and CDR2 is FQGNSA in the germline V gene.

This clone was observed a few times. This sequence joins TRBV5-1 and TRBJ2-2; D gene unclear. V lost 0 bases and J 7 bases, leaving 4 bases between the germline ends. CDR3 length: 12 amino acids. Looked up from germline, CDR1 is SGHRS and CDR2 is YFSETQ. The CDR3 loop reads CASSLDIGELFF. The DNA of the CDR3 is TGCGCCAGCAGCTTGGATATCGGGGAGCTGTTTTTT.

The chain couples TRBV18 to TRBJ2-5; D unclear. Trimming took 2 bases from V and 5 from J, leaving 6 bases between them. CDR1 is KGHSH and CDR2 is LQKENI in the germline V gene. This CDR3 region has 12 residues. DNA for the CDR3: TGTGCCAGCTCACCAAAAGGGGAGACCCAGTACTTC. Its translation: CASSPKGETQYF.

V is TRBV11-2 and J is TRBJ2-3; 14 nucleotides align to TRBD2. With 4 bases clipped from V and 5 bases from J, the junction kept 8 bases outside the gene matches. From germline, CDR1 is SGHAT and CDR2 FQNNGV. This CDR3 spans 17 amino acids. CDR3 in DNA: TGTGCCAGCAGCTCTACGACTAGCGGGGGGGCTGTAGATACGCAGTATTTT. Protein: CASSSTTSGGAVDTQYF.

The CDR3, as DNA: TGTGCCAGCAGTGACACCGCGGCAGATGAAAAACTGTTTTTT. It translates to CASSDTAADEKLFF. This chain links TRBV2 with TRBJ1-4; unclear D gene. The V gene's germline CDR1 is SNHLY and CDR2 FYNNEI. CDR3 length: 14 amino acids. The germline V and J ends were trimmed by 3 bases and 6 bases, with 11 bases remaining between them.

The chain joins TRBV6-5 to TRBJ2-1, with 10 bases identical to TRBD2. The V segment lost 7 bases and the J segment 2 bases; nucleotides outside the gene matches: 5. The CDR3 consists of 15 residues. Germline V gene data show CDR1 as MNHEY and CDR2 as SVGAGI. In DNA form, the CDR3 reads TGTGCCAGCACTCCGGGGACTAGCGCCTACAATGAGCAGTTCTTC. It translates to CASTPGTSAYNEQFF.

This chain links TRBV28 with TRBJ2-1, with TRBD2 matching 12 bases. V trimming: 7 bases; J trimming: 8 bases; junction bases outside the gene matches: 9. In germline, CDR1 is MDHEN, CDR2 SYDVKM. The length of the CDR3 is 15 residues. In DNA, the CDR3 is TGTGCCAGCATCGGGGCTAGCGGGAGGGCCTATGAGCAGTTCTTC. Its protein product is CASIGASGRAYEQFF.